A selection of T cell receptor beta chains follows, all from one sample in a study of blood T cell repertoires in COVID-19. The table came from immunoSEQ multiplex PCR; TCRdb's copy has only in-frame clones and leaves some out. This table holds 160,000 or so clones, around 85% found once. Specimen: peripheral blood. The source of these receptors is a man between 60 and 75 years old with active or convalescent COVID-19. The CDR3 runs from the conserved cysteine through the conserved F or W. Each record gives: J gene, clone size, V gene, D gene, CDR3 protein, CDR3 DNA. The D gene is left open where the match is weak. Clone size is not always given. Where it is, it says once, few, many or a class for expanded clones.

TRBJ2-3 | - | TRBV5-1 | TRBD1 | CASSQHRGSTDTQYF | TGCGCCAGCAGCCAGCACAGGGGGAGCACAGATACGCAGTATTTT
TRBJ1-6 | - | TRBV11-2 | - | CASSLARAQGPLHF | TGTGCCAGCAGCTTAGCCAGGGCTCAGGGGCCCCTCCACTTT
TRBJ1-2 | - | TRBV6-5 | - | CASRDRDYTF | TGTGCCAGCAGGGACCGGGATTACACCTTC
TRBJ1-4 | - | TRBV6-5 | - | CASSFPTLGGEKLFF | TGTGCCAGCAGTTTCCCGACCCTCGGAGGTGAAAAACTGTTTTTT
TRBJ1-6 | - | TRBV5-4 | - | CASSPRGGDSPLHF | TGTGCCAGCAGCCCCCGGGGAGGGGATTCACCCCTCCACTTT
TRBJ1-2 | - | TRBV19 | - | CASSIDGQYGYTF | TGTGCCAGTAGTATCGACGGACAATATGGCTACACCTTC
TRBJ1-2 | - | TRBV20-1 | - | CSAPPPDGYTF | TGCAGTGCTCCCCCCCCCGATGGCTACACCTTC
TRBJ1-4 | - | TRBV9 | TRBD1 | CASSAPGQTNEKLFF | TGTGCCAGCAGCGCCCCGGGACAGACAAATGAAAAACTGTTTTTT
TRBJ2-3 | few | TRBV2 | TRBD1 | CASAEGTGTQYF | TGTGCCAGCGCCGAGGGGACAGGGACGCAGTATTTT
TRBJ2-7 | - | TRBV7-8 | TRBD2 | CASSLEPPGLAVYEQYF | TGTGCCAGCAGCTTAGAGCCCCCTGGACTAGCAGTGTACGAGCAGTACTTC
TRBJ1-3 | - | TRBV19 | TRBD1 | CASSTRQGHSGNTIYF | TGTGCCAGTAGTACCCGACAGGGACACTCTGGAAACACCATATATTTT
TRBJ1-3 | few | TRBV5-1 | - | CASSLSGTGNTIYF | TGCGCCAGCAGCTTGTCAGGGACTGGAAACACCATATATTTT
TRBJ2-7 | - | TRBV28 | TRBD2 | CASSLRPGLAEYEQYF | TGTGCCAGCAGTCTGCGCCCGGGACTAGCGGAATACGAGCAGTACTTC
TRBJ2-2 | - | TRBV15 | TRBD1 | CATSRDRVTGELFF | TGTGCCACCAGCCGGGACAGGGTCACCGGGGAGCTGTTTTTT
TRBJ1-4 | - | TRBV29-1 | - | CSADDKEKLFF | TGCAGCGCCGACGACAAGGAAAAACTGTTTTTT
TRBJ2-1 | - | TRBV27 | TRBD2 | CASSLWGGRVNEQFF | TGTGCCAGCAGTTTATGGGGCGGGAGGGTAAATGAGCAGTTCTTC
TRBJ2-3 | - | TRBV6-5 | - | CAIKEGAKGTQYF | TGTGCCATCAAGGAAGGGGCCAAGGGTACGCAGTATTTT
TRBJ2-2 | - | TRBV3-1/TRBV3-2 | TRBD2 | CASSQKRGRHTGELFF | TGTGCCAGCAGCCAGAAGCGGGGACGCCACACCGGGGAGCTGTTTTTT
TRBJ2-2 | - | TRBV4-2 | TRBD2 | CASSLSDLAGNTGELFF | TGTGCCAGCAGCCTGTCAGATCTAGCGGGGAACACCGGGGAGCTGTTTTTT
TRBJ2-3 | - | TRBV14 | - | CASSQHRGSTDTQYF | TGTGCCAGCAGCCAACACCGGGGGAGCACAGATACGCAGTATTTT
TRBJ2-1 | - | TRBV4-2 | TRBD2 | CASSQEGTSGTYSYNEQFF | TGTGCCAGCAGCCAAGAGGGGACTAGCGGGACTTACTCCTACAATGAGCAGTTCTTC
TRBJ2-2 | once | TRBV12-5 | - | CASGSGAYGELFF | TGTGCTAGTGGTTCCGGAGCCTACGGGGAGCTGTTTTTT
TRBJ2-2 | - | TRBV2 | TRBD1 | CASSVETGAGELFF | TGTGCCAGCAGTGTTGAGACAGGGGCCGGGGAGCTGTTTTTT
TRBJ2-1 | - | TRBV27 | TRBD2 | CASRGGRGVGNEQFF | TGTGCCAGCAGGGGTGGGCGGGGGGTCGGCAATGAGCAGTTCTTC
TRBJ2-7 | - | TRBV9 | TRBD1 | CASSFGTGGDEQYF | TGTGCCAGCAGCTTCGGGACAGGGGGCGACGAGCAGTACTTC
TRBJ1-1 | - | TRBV11-1 | TRBD1 | CASSTGQKNTEAFF | TGTGCCAGCAGCACGGGACAGAAGAACACTGAAGCTTTCTTT
TRBJ1-4 | - | TRBV29-1 | TRBD1 | CSVGQGNEKLFF | TGCAGCGTCGGACAGGGCAATGAAAAACTGTTTTTT
TRBJ1-1 | - | TRBV4-1 | TRBD1 | CASRTSQGATEAFF | TGCGCCAGCAGAACATCTCAGGGGGCGACTGAAGCTTTCTTT
TRBJ1-1 | - | TRBV25-1 | TRBD1 | CASSVLRGRENTEAFF | TGTGCCAGCAGTGTGCTCAGGGGGCGAGAGAACACTGAAGCTTTCTTT
TRBJ2-3 | - | TRBV3-1/TRBV3-2 | - | CASSQGQGSTDTQYF | TGTGCCAGCAGCCAAGGCCAGGGAAGCACAGATACGCAGTATTTT
TRBJ1-1 | - | TRBV6-1 | - | CASSEYEAFF | TGTGCCAGCAGTGAGTATGAAGCTTTCTTT
TRBJ2-5 | - | TRBV27 | - | CASGPGGRGETQYF | TGTGCCAGCGGGCCTGGGGGGCGGGGGGAGACCCAGTACTTC
TRBJ1-4 | - | TRBV5-1 | - | CASSFRSRNNEKLFF | TGCGCCAGCAGCTTCAGGTCCAGGAATAATGAAAAACTGTTTTTT